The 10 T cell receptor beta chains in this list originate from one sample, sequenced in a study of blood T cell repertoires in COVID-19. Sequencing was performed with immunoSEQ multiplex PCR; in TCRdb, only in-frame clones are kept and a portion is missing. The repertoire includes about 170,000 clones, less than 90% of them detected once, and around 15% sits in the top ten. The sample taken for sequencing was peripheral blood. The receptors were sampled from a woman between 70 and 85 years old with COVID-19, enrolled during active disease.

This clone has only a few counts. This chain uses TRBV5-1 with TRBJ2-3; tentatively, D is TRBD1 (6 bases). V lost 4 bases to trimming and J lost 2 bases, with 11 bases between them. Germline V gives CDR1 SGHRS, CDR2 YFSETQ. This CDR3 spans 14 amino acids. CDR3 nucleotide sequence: TGCGCCAGCAGCCACGACAGGCTCACAGATACGCAGTATTTT. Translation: CASSHDRLTDTQYF.

CDR3 nucleotides: TGTGCCAGCAGTCCTAGCGACAGATCCTACAATGAGCAGTTCTTC. It codes for CASSPSDRSYNEQFF. The chain links TRBV14 to TRBJ2-1; the D gene is possibly TRBD2 (6 bases). The V gene lost 6 bases and the J gene lost 1 base, with 13 bases spanning the gap. Germline-derived CDR1 and CDR2 are SGHDN and FVKESK. The CDR3 runs to 15 residues. The full variable domain, completed using reference TRBV14 and TRBJ2-1, is EAGVTQFPSHSVIEKGQTVTLRCDPISGHDNLYWYRRVMGKEIKFLLHFVKESKQDESGMPNNRFLAERTGGTYSTLKVQPAELEDSGVYFCASSPSDRSYNEQFFGPGTRLTVL.

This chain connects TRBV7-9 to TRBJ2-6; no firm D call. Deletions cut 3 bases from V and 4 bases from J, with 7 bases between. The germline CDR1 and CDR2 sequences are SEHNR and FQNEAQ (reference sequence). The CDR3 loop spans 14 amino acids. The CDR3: CASSLSTGANVLTF. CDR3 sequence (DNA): TGTGCCAGCAGCTTGAGTACCGGGGCCAACGTCCTGACTTTC.

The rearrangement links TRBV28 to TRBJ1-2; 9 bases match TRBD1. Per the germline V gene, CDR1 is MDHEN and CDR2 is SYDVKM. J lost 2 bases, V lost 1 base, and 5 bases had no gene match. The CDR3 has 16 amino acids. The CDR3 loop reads CASSLSGDRENYGYTF. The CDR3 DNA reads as TGTGCCAGCAGTTTATCGGGGGACAGGGAAAACTATGGCTACACCTTC.

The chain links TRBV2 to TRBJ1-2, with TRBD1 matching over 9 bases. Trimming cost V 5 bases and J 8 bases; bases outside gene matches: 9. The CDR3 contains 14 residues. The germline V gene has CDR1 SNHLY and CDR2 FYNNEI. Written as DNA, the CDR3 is TGTGCCAGCAGTCCGGGACAGGGTTTTTCCGGCTACACCTTC. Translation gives CASSPGQGFSGYTF.

The chain's CDR3 is CSVELFNEQFF. CDR3 nucleotides: TGCAGCGTTGAACTATTCAATGAGCAGTTCTTC. The rearrangement links TRBV29-1 to TRBJ2-1; D is unresolved. Looked up from germline, CDR1 is SQVTM and CDR2 is ANQGSEA. This CDR3 region has 11 residues. With 2 bases removed from V and 6 bases from J, the gap between germline ends came to 5 bases.

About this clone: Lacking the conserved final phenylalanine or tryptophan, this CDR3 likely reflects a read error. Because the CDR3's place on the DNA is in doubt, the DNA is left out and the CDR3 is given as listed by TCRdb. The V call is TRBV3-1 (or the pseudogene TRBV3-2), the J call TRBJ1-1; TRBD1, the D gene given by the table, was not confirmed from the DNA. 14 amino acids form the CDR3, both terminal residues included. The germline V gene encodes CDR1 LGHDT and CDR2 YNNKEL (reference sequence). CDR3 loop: CASSQSDGTGNRFM.

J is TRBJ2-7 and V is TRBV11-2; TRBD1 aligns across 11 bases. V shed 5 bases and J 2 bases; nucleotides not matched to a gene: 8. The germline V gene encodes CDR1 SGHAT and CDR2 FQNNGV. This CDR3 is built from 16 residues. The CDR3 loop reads CASSGPGQGGTYEQYV. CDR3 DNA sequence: TGTGCCAGCAGCGGACCGGGACAGGGGGGCACCTACGAGCAGTACGTC.

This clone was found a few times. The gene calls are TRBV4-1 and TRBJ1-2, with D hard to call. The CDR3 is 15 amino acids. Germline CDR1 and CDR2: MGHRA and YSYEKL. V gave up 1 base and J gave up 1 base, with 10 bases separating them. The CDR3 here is CASSQVGPSNYGYTF. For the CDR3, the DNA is TGCGCCAGCAGCCAAGTGGGCCCGAGTAACTATGGCTACACCTTC.

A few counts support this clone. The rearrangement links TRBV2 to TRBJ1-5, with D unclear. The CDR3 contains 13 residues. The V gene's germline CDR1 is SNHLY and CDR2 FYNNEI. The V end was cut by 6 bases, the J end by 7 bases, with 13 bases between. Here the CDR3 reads CASRAQRAQPQHF. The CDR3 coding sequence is TGTGCCAGCAGAGCACAGAGGGCCCAGCCCCAGCATTTT.